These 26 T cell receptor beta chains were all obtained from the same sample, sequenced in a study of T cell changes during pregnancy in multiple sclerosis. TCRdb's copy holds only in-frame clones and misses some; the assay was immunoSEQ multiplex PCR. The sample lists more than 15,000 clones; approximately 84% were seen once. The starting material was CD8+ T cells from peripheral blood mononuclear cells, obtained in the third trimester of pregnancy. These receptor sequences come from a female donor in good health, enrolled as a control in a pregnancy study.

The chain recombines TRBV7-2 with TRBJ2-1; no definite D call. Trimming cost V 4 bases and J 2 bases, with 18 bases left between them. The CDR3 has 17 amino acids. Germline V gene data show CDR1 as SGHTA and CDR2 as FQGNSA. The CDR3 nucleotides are TGTGCCAGCAGCTCTATCTTCCCTCCCACGACCTACAATGAGCAGTTCTTC. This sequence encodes CASSSIFPPTTYNEQFF.

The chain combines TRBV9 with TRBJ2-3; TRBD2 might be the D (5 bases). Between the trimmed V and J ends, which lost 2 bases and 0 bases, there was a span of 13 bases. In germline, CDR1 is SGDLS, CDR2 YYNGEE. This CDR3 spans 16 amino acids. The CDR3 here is CASSVDKRTSTDTQYF. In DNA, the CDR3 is TGTGCCAGCAGCGTTGATAAGCGGACTAGCACAGATACGCAGTATTTT.

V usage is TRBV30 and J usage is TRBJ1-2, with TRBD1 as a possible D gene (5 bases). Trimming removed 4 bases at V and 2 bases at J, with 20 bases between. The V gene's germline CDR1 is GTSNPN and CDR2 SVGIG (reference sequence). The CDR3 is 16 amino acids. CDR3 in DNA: TGTGCCTGGAAAAGTGTTAGACAGCCTGAAAACTATGGCTACACCTTC. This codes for CAWKSVRQPENYGYTF.

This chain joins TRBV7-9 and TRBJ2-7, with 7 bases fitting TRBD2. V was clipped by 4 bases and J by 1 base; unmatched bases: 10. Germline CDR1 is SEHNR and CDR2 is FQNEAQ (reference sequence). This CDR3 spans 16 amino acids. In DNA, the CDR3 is TGTGCCAGCAGCTCCCGTTTGGCGGGAGAATCCTACGAGCAGTACTTC. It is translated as CASSSRLAGESYEQYF.

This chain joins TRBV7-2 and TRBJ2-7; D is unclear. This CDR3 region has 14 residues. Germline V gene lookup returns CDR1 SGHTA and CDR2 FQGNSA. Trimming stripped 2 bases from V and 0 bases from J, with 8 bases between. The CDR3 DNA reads TGTGCCAGCAGCTTAATTGTCTCCTCCTACGAGCAGTACTTC. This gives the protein CASSLIVSSYEQYF. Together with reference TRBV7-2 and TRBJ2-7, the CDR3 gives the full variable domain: GAGVSQSPSNKVTEKGKDVELRCDPISGHTALYWYRQSLGQGLEFLIYFQGNSAPDKSGLPSDRFSAERTGGSVSTLTIQRTQQEDSAVYLCASSLIVSSYEQYFGPGTRLTVT.

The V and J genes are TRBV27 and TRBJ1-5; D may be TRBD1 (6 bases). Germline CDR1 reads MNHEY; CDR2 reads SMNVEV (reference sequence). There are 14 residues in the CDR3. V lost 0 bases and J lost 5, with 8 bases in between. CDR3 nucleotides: TGTGCCAGCAGTTTATCATCAGGGGATCAGCCCCAGCATTTT. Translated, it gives CASSLSSGDQPQHF.

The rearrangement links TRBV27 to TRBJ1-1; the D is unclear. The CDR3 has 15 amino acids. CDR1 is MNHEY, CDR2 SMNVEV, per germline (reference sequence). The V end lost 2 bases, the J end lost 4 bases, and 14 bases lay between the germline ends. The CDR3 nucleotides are TGTGCCAGCAGTTTAAATCCAGGTCTTCCCACTGAAGCTTTCTTT. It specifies CASSLNPGLPTEAFF.

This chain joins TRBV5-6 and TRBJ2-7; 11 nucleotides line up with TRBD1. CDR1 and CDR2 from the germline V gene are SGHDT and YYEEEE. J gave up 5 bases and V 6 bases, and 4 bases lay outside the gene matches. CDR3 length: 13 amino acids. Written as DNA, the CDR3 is TGTGCCAGCAACTCGGGACAGGGGGACGAGCAGTACTTC. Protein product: CASNSGQGDEQYF.

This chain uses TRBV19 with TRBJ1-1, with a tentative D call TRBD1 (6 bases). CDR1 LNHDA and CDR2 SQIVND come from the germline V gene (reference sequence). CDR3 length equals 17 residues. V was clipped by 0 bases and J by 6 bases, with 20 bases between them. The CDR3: CASSIDQISSRGSEAFF. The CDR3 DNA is TGTGCCAGTAGTATAGATCAAATTTCGAGCAGGGGATCTGAAGCTTTCTTT. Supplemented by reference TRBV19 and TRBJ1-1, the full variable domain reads DGGITQSPKYLFRKEGQNVTLSCEQNLNHDAMYWYRQDPGQGLRLIYYSQIVNDFQKGDIAEGYSVSREKKESFPLTVTSAQKNPTAFYLCASSIDQISSRGSEAFFGQGTRLTVV.

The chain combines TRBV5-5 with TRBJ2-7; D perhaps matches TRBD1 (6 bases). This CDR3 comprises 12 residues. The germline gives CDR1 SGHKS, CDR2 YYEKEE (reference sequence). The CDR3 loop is CALKGGRYEQYF. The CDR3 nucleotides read TGTGCTCTAAAAGGGGGTAGGTACGAGCAGTACTTC.

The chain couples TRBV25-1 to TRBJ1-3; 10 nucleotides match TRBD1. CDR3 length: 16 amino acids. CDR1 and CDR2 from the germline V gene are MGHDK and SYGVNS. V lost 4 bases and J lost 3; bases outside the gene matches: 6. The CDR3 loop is CASSGPGQGNGNTIYF. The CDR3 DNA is TGTGCCAGCAGTGGCCCGGGACAGGGGAATGGAAACACCATATATTTT.

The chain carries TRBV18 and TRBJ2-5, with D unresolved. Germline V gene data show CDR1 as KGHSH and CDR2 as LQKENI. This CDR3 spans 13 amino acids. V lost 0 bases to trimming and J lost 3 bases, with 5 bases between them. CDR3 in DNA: TGTGCCAGCTCACCACCGAGAGAAGAGACCCAGTACTTC. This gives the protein CASSPPREETQYF.

CDR3: CASYRLRVNTGELFF. Written as DNA, the CDR3 is TGTGCCAGCTACCGACTACGCGTGAACACCGGGGAGCTGTTTTTT. V usage is TRBV13 and J usage is TRBJ2-2, with D perhaps matching TRBD2 (5 bases). The V end was cut by 8 bases, the J end by 1 base, with 14 bases between. CDR1 and CDR2 (germline): PRHDT, FYEKMQ (reference sequence). The CDR3 consists of 15 residues. The full variable domain, in which reference TRBV13 and TRBJ2-2 provide the parts outside the CDR3, is AAGVIQSPRHLIKEKRETATLKCYPIPRHDTVYWYQQGPGQDPQFLISFYEKMQSDKGSIPDRFSAQQFSDYHSELNMSSLELGDSALYFCASYRLRVNTGELFFGEGSRLTVL.

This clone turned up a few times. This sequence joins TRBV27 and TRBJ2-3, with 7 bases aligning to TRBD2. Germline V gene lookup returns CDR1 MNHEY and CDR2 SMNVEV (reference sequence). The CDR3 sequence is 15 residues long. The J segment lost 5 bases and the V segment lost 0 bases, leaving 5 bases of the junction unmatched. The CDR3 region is CASSLSPGGGDTQYF. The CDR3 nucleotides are TGTGCCAGCAGTTTATCTCCGGGAGGTGGAGATACGCAGTATTTT.

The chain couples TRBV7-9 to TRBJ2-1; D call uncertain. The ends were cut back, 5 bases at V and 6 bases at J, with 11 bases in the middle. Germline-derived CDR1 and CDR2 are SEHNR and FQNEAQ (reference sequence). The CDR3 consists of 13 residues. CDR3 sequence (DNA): TGTGCCAGCAGCCTAGGCCCAGGCAATGAGCAGTTCTTC. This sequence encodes CASSLGPGNEQFF. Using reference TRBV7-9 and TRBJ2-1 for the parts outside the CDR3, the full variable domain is DTGVSQNPRHKITKRGQNVTFRCDPISEHNRLYWYRQTLGQGPEFLTYFQNEAQLEKSRLLSDRFSAERPKGSFSTLEIQRTEQGDSAMYLCASSLGPGNEQFFGPGTRLTVL.

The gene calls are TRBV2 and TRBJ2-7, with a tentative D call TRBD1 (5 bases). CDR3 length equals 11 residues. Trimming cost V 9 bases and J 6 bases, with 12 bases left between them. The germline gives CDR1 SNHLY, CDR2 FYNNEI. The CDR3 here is CARKQGAEQYF. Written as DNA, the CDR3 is TGTGCCAGGAAACAAGGGGCCGAGCAGTACTTC.

This CDR3 is CASSVGPPIQSDGYTF. The DNA for the CDR3 is TGTGCCAGCAGCGTAGGCCCCCCGATACAGTCCGATGGCTACACCTTC. V gene TRBV9 combines with J gene TRBJ1-2; D is unclear. The CDR3 has 16 amino acids. V was cut by 0 bases and J by 6 bases, with 18 bases left in between. The germline V gene encodes CDR1 SGDLS and CDR2 YYNGEE.

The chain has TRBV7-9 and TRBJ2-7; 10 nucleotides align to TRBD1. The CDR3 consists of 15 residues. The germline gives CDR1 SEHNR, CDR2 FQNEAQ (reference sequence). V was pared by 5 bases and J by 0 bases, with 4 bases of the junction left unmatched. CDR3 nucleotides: TGTGCCAGCAGCCCCAGGACAGGGGGCTCCTACGAGCAGTACTTC. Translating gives CASSPRTGGSYEQYF.

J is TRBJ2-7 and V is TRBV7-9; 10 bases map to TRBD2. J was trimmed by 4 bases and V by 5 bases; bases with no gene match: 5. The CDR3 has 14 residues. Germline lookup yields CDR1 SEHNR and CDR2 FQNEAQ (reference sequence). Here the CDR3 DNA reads TGTGCCAGCAGCGCCGGGACTAGCGTGTACGAGCAGTACTTC. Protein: CASSAGTSVYEQYF.

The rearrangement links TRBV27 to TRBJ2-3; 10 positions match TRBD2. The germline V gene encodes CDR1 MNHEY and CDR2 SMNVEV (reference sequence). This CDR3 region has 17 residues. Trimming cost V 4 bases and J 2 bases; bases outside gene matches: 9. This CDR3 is CASSSPLAGVNTDTQYF. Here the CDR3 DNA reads TGTGCCAGCAGTTCCCCGCTAGCGGGAGTTAACACAGATACGCAGTATTTT.

The CDR3 region has the DNA TGTGCCAGCAGCTTAGCACCAGGGGAACAGGGACCCACCTACGAGCAGTACTTC. Translation: CASSLAPGEQGPTYEQYF. The genes are TRBV7-9 and TRBJ2-7; tentatively, D is TRBD1 (6 bases). In germline, CDR1 is SEHNR, CDR2 FQNEAQ (reference sequence). The CDR3 sequence is 18 residues long. The V and J ends lost 0 bases and 2 bases respectively, with 20 bases between them.

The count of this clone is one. CDR3 sequence reads: CASSTITGQLYEQYF. Here the CDR3 DNA reads TGTGCCAGTAGTACAATAACGGGACAACTTTACGAGCAGTACTTC. The chain uses TRBV19 and TRBJ2-7; possible D gene TRBD1, 6 bases. Germline values: CDR1 LNHDA, CDR2 SQIVND (reference sequence). The CDR3 runs to 15 residues. The germline V and J ends were trimmed by 4 bases and 4 bases, with 17 bases remaining between them. The full variable domain, its missing parts supplied by reference TRBV19 and TRBJ2-7, is DGGITQSPKYLFRKEGQNVTLSCEQNLNHDAMYWYRQDPGQGLRLIYYSQIVNDFQKGDIAEGYSVSREKKESFPLTVTSAQKNPTAFYLCASSTITGQLYEQYFGPGTRLTVT.

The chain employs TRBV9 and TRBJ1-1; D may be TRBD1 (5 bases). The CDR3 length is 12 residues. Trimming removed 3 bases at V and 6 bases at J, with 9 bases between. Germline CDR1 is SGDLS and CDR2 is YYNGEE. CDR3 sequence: CASSASGSEAFF. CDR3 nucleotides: TGTGCCAGCAGCGCCTCAGGGTCTGAAGCTTTCTTT. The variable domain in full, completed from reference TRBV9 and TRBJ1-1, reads DSGVTQTPKHLITATGQRVTLRCSPRSGDLSVYWYQQSLDQGLQFLIQYYNGEERAKGNILERFSAQQFPDLHSELNLSSLELGDSALYFCASSASGSEAFFGQGTRLTVV.

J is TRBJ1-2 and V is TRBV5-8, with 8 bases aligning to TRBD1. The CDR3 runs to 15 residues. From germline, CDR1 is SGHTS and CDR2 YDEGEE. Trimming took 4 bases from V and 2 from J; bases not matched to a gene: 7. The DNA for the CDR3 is TGTGCCAGCAGCCTGGACAGGGTGGCCAACTATGGCTACACCTTC. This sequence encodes CASSLDRVANYGYTF.

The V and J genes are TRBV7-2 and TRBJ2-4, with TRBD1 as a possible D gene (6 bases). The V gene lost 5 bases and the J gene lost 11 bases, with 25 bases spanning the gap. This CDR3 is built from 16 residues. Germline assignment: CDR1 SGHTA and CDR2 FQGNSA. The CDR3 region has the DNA TGTGCCAGCAGCACAGTGCCCGAGACAGGCCATTTCCTTCAGTACTTC. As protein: CASSTVPETGHFLQYF.

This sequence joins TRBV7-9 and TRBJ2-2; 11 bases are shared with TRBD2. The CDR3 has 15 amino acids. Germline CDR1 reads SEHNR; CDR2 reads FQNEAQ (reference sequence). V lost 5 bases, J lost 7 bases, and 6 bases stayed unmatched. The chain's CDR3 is CASSTSGSGDGELFF. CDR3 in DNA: TGTGCCAGCAGCACTAGCGGGAGCGGAGACGGGGAGCTGTTTTTT.